This T cell receptor beta chain derives from a study of preoperative IRX-2 immunotherapy in early breast cancer. J lost 3 bases, V lost 4 bases, and 12 bases had no gene match. Germline CDR1 and CDR2: SGHRS and YFSETQ. The CDR3 sequence is 17 residues long. As to treatment: preoperative locoregional IRX-2 cytokine immunotherapy. This phase Ib study tested locoregional IRX-2 cytokine immunotherapy given before surgery. Generated by immunoSEQ multiplex PCR, the TCRdb table keeps only in-frame clones and is missing some. Of about 23,000 clones in the sample, 85% to 90% were seen once. The gene calls are TRBV5-1 and TRBJ2-7; 11 nucleotides align to TRBD2. The source material was tumor tissue, sampled after IRX-2 immunotherapy. The source is a human donor with breast cancer. The DNA of the CDR3 is TGCGCCAGCAGCGTGGCGGTAGCGGGAGGGCTGGACTACGAGCAGTACTTC. Amino acid sequence: CASSVAVAGGLDYEQYF.